Given below is one T cell receptor (beta chain) in context. The table came from immunoSEQ multiplex PCR; TCRdb's copy has only in-frame clones and leaves some out. In the table there are around 68,000 clones, 90% to 95% of which are singletons. This entry is derived from a study of T cell changes during pregnancy in multiple sclerosis. V gave up 7 bases and J gave up 4 bases; unmatched junction bases: 6. The CDR3 is made up of 14 amino acids. In germline, CDR1 is SGHDT, CDR2 YYEEEE. V gene TRBV5-6 combines with J gene TRBJ1-1, with TRBD1 identical over 11 bases. The sequence was collected from a female donor in good health, enrolled as a control in a pregnancy study. The sequenced sample was peripheral blood, obtained after pregnancy. The CDR3 reads CASYSGTGGTEAFF. CDR3 nucleotide sequence: TGTGCCAGCTATTCTGGGACAGGGGGCACTGAAGCTTTCTTT.